What follows describes a single T cell receptor (beta chain). Antigen: not known. The data were obtained in a study of shared clonotypes between healthy human individuals. Assay: immunoSEQ multiplex PCR; the TCRdb copy retains only in-frame clones and omits some. The table has approximately 980,000 clones, 70% to 85% seen once. The CDR3 consists of 14 residues. V shed 3 bases and J 2 bases; nucleotides not matched to a gene: 3. The germline V gene has CDR1 SNHLY and CDR2 FYNNEI. Overall study results and limits: Naive subsets tended to show greater estimated richness than memory subsets. For naive CD4 cells, 4% to 6% of clonotypes were shared across a handful of donors.

The chain has TRBV2 and TRBJ2-5; 7 bases are shared with TRBD1. The clonotype originates from a man between 18 and 29 years old in good health. The specimen was memory CD4+ T cells sorted from blood. The subset: CD45RA-negative fraction. Here the CDR3 reads CASSDGQEQETQYF. The CDR3 DNA is TGTGCCAGCAGTGACGGACAGGAACAAGAGACCCAGTACTTC.